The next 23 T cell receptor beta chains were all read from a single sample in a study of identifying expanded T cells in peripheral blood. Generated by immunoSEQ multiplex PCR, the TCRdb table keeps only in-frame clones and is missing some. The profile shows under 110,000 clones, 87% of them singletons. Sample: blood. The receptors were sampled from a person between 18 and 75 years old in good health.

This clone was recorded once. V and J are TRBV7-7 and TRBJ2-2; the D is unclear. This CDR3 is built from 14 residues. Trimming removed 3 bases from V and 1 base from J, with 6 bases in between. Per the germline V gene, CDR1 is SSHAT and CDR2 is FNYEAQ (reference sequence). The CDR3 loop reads CASSFMMNTGELFF. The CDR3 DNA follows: TGTGCCAGCAGCTTTATGATGAACACCGGGGAGCTGTTTTTT.

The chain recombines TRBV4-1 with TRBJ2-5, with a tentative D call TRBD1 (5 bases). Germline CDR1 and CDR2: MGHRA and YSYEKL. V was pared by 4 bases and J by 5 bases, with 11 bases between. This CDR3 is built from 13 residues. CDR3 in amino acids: CASSLDRSETQYF. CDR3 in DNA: TGCGCCAGCAGCCTTGACAGAAGCGAGACCCAGTACTTC.

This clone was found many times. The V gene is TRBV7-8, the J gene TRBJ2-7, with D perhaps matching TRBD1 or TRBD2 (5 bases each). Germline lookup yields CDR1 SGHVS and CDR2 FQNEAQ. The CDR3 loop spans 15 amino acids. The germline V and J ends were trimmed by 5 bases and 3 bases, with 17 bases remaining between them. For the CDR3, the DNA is TGTGCCAGCAGCCCACGGCCGGGGCTTCTCTACGAGCAGTACTTC. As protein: CASSPRPGLLYEQYF.

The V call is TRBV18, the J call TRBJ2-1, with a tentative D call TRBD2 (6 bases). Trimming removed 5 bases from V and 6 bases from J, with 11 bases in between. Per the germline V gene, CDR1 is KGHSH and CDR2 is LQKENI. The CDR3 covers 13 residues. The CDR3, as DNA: TGTGCCAGCTCAGAACTGCGGGGCAATGAGCAGTTCTTC. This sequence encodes CASSELRGNEQFF.

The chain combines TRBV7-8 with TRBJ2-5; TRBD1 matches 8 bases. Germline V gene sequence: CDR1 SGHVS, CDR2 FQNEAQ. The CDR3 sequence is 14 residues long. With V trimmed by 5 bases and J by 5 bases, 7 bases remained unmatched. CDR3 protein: CASSGQGRWETQYF. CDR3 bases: TGTGCCAGCAGCGGACAGGGTAGATGGGAGACCCAGTACTTC.

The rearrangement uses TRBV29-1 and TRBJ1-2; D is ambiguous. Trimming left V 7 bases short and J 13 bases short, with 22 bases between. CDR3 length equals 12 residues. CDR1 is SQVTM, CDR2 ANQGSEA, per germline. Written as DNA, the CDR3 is TGCAGCGCGGTAGAGGCGCATCATAAAGGCACCTTC. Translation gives CSAVEAHHKGTF.

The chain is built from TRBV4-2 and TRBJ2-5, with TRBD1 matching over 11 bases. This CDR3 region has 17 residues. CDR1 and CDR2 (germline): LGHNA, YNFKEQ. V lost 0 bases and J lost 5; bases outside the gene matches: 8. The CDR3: CASSQDPDRGRGETQYF. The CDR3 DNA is TGTGCCAGCAGCCAAGATCCGGACAGGGGGCGAGGCGAGACCCAGTACTTC.

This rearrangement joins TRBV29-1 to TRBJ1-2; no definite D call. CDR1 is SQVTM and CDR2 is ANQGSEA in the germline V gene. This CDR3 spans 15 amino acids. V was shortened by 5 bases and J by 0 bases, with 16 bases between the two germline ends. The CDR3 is CSVSKGGNANYGYTF. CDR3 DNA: TGCAGCGTTTCAAAGGGAGGGAACGCTAACTATGGCTACACCTTC.

The CDR3 sequence is CASSQVSVINEKLFF. CDR3 sequence (DNA): TGCGCCAGCAGCCAAGTTAGCGTTATAAATGAAAAACTGTTTTTT. The chain uses TRBV4-1 and TRBJ1-4; D not resolved. With 1 base removed from V and 5 bases from J, the gap between germline ends came to 11 bases. Germline lookup yields CDR1 MGHRA and CDR2 YSYEKL. This CDR3 comprises 15 residues.

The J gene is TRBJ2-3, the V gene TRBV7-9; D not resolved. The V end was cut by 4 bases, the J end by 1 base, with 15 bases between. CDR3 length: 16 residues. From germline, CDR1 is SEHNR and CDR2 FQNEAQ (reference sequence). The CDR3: CASSSEGAAGTDTQYF. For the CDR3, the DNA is TGTGCCAGCAGCTCAGAAGGAGCAGCAGGCACAGATACGCAGTATTTT.

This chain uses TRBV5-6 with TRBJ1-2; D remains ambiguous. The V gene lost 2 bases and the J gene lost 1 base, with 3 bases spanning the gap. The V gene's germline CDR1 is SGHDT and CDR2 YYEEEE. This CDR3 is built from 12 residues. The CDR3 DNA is TGTGCCAGCAGCTTTCTTAACTATGGCTACACCTTC. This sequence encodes CASSFLNYGYTF.

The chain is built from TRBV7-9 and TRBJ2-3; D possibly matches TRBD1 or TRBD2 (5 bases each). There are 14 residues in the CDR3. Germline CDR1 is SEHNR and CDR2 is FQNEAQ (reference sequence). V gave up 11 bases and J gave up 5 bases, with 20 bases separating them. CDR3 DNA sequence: TGTGCCGGCGACCGGGACCGGACGATAGATACGCAGTATTTT. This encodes CAGDRDRTIDTQYF. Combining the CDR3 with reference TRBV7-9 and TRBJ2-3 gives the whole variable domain DTGVSQNPRHKITKRGQNVTFRCDPISEHNRLYWYRQTLGQGPEFLTYFQNEAQLEKSRLLSDRFSAERPKGSFSTLEIQRTEQGDSAMYLCAGDRDRTIDTQYFGPGTRLTVL.

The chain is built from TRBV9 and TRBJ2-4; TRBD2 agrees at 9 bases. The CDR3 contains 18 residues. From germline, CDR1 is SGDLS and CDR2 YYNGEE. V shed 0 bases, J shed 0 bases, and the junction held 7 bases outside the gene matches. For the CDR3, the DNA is TGTGCCAGCAGCGTAGGTAGCGGGGGCCCCCTAGCCAAAAACATTCAGTACTTC. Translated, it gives CASSVGSGGPLAKNIQYF.

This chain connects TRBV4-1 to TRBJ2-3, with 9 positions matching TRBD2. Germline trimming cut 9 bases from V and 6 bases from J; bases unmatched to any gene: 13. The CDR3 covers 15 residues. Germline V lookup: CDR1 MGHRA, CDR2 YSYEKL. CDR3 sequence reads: CASSNLAGLRDTQYF. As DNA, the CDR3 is TGCGCCAGTTCTAATCTAGCGGGGCTTCGGGATACGCAGTATTTT.

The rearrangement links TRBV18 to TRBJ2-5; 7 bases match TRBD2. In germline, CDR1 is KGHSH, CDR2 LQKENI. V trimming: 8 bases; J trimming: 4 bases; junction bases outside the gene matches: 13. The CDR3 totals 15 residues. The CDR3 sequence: CASTPGEGPRETQYF. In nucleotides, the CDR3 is TGTGCCAGCACCCCTGGGGAGGGGCCGAGAGAGACCCAGTACTTC. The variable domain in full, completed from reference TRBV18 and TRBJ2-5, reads NAGVMQNPRHLVRRRGQEARLRCSPMKGHSHVYWYRQLPEEGLKFMVYLQKENIIDESGMPKERFSAEFPKEGPSILRIQQVVRGDSAAYFCASTPGEGPRETQYFGPGTRLLVL.

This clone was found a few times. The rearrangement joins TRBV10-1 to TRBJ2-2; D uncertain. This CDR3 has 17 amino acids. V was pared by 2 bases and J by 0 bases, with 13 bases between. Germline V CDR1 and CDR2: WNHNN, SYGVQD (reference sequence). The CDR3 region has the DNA TGCGCCAGCAGTGAGAGCCCTGCCCCCCCGAACACCGGGGAGCTGTTTTTT. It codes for CASSESPAPPNTGELFF.

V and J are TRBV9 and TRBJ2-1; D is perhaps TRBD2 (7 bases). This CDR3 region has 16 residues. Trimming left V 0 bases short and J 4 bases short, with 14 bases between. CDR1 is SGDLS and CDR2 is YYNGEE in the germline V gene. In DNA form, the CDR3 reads TGTGCCAGCAGCGTAGATGGCGGGGGCCATTACAATGAGCAGTTCTTC. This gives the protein CASSVDGGGHYNEQFF.

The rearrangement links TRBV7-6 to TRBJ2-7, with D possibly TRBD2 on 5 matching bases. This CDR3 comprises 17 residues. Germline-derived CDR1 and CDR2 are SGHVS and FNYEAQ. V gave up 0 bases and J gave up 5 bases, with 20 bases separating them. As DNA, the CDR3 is TGTGCCAGCAGCTTAGCAAGAGGGTCCCCGGAGGCCGACGAGCAGTACTTC. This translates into CASSLARGSPEADEQYF.

In nucleotides, the CDR3 is TGTGCCAGCAGCCCTCATGGGACAGGGGGATCTCACGAGCAGTACTTC. Translating it yields CASSPHGTGGSHEQYF. This chain connects TRBV7-2 to TRBJ2-7; 11 nucleotides align to TRBD1. The CDR3 extends over 16 amino acids. Losses at the gene ends were 5 bases for V and 5 bases for J; bases not matched to a gene: 11. Germline CDR1 reads SGHTA; CDR2 reads FQGNSA.

The CDR3 here is CASSPGLAGGFLTDTQYF. The CDR3 DNA follows: TGCGCCAGCAGCCCAGGACTAGCGGGGGGTTTCCTCACAGATACGCAGTATTTT. The chain joins TRBV5-1 to TRBJ2-3; the match to TRBD2 covers 14 bases. In germline, CDR1 is SGHRS, CDR2 YFSETQ. The CDR3 consists of 18 residues. V gave up 4 bases and J gave up 2 bases; unmatched junction bases: 9.

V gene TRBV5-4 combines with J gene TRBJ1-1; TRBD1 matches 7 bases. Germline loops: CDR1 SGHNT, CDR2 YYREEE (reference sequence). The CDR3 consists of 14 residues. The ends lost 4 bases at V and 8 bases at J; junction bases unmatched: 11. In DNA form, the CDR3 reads TGTGCCAGCAGCCACGAAACAGGGGCACAAGAAGCTTTCTTT. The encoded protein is CASSHETGAQEAFF. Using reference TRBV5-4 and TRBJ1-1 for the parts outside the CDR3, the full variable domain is ETGVTQSPTHLIKTRGQQVTLRCSSQSGHNTVSWYQQALGQGPQFIFQYYREEENGRGNFPPRFSGLQFPNYSSELNVNALELDDSALYLCASSHETGAQEAFFGQGTRLTVV.

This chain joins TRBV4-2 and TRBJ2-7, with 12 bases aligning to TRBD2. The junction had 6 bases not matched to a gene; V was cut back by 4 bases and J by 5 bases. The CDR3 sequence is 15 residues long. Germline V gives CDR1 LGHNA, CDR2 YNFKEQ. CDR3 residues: CASSPTSGGIHEQYF. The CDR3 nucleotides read TGTGCCAGCAGCCCGACTAGCGGGGGAATCCACGAGCAGTACTTC.

CDR3: CASSALRAGGRTDTQYF. As DNA, the CDR3 is TGTGCCAGCTCAGCGCTAAGGGCAGGGGGCCGCACAGATACGCAGTATTTT. This chain joins TRBV18 and TRBJ2-3; 8 bases align to TRBD1. The germline CDR1 and CDR2 sequences are KGHSH and LQKENI. Losses at the gene ends were 5 bases for V and 1 base for J; bases not matched to a gene: 11. This CDR3 has 17 residues. The full variable domain, with the rest looked up from reference TRBV18 and TRBJ2-3, is NAGVMQNPRHLVRRRGQEARLRCSPMKGHSHVYWYRQLPEEGLKFMVYLQKENIIDESGMPKERFSAEFPKEGPSILRIQQVVRGDSAAYFCASSALRAGGRTDTQYFGPGTRLTVL.